The rows below give T cell receptor beta chains drawn from one sample of a study of OX40 agonist ivuxolimab in advanced cancers. Assay: immunoSEQ multiplex PCR; the TCRdb copy retains only in-frame clones and omits some. The data hold under 100,000 clones, with 70% to 90% observed a single time. Sequenced material: CD4+ or CD8+ T cells sorted from blood, taken in a trial of the OX40 agonist ivuxolimab. The origin of the receptors is an adult with an advanced solid tumor such as melanoma, head and neck, liver or kidney cancer. CDR3s include the opening cysteine and the closing phenylalanine or tryptophan. The D gene is left open where the match is weak. Size is omitted from some rows. Given values are once, few, many or a class for expanded clones.

13,TRBV6-4,NA,TRBJ1-5,NA,CASSEGVGQPQHF,TGTGCCAGCAGTGAGGGAGTGGGTCAGCCCCAGCATTTT
15,TRBV5-1,NA,TRBJ1-1,TRBD1,CASSREGQVNTEAFF,TGCGCCAGCAGCCGAGAGGGACAGGTGAACACTGAAGCTTTCTTT
15,TRBV6-5,medium-sized,TRBJ1-6,NA,CASSSQVGYNSPLHF,TGTGCCAGCAGTTCCCAGGTGGGGTATAATTCACCCCTCCACTTT
11,TRBV29-1,NA,TRBJ1-1,NA,CSVEVSRGAFF,TGCAGCGTTGAAGTCTCTCGAGGCGCTTTCTTT
18,TRBV2,medium-sized,TRBJ1-1,TRBD1,CASSVLMNGQGLNTEAFF,TGTGCCAGCAGTGTGCTTATGAATGGACAGGGCTTAAACACTGAAGCTTTCTTT
17,TRBV11-2,NA,TRBJ2-1,TRBD2,CASSLVEPGGPGNEQFF,TGTGCCAGCAGCTTAGTAGAACCGGGGGGGCCGGGTAATGAGCAGTTCTTC
13,TRBV18,NA,TRBJ2-1,NA,CASSRDTYNEQFF,TGTGCCAGCTCTAGGGACACCTACAATGAGCAGTTCTTC
14,TRBV7-3,NA,TRBJ1-1,NA,CASSPSGVNTEAFF,TGTGCCAGCAGCCCATCCGGGGTGAACACTGAAGCTTTCTTT
15,TRBV10-2,NA,TRBJ1-5,NA,CASREAKNSNQPQHF,TGCGCCAGCCGGGAGGCGAAAAATAGCAATCAGCCCCAGCATTTT
15,TRBV27,few,TRBJ1-3,NA,CASSRGGSSGNTIYF,TGTGCCAGTTCGAGGGGCGGGAGCTCTGGAAACACCATATATTTT
16,TRBV10-3,NA,TRBJ2-3,NA,CAIRDTSKGETDTQYF,TGTGCCATCAGGGACACTTCTAAGGGCGAAACAGATACGCAGTATTTT
15,TRBV6-5,NA,TRBJ2-1,TRBD2,CASSRGLAGYNEQFF,TGTGCCAGCAGCCGAGGACTAGCGGGGTACAATGAGCAGTTCTTC
16,TRBV18,NA,TRBJ1-5,NA,CASSPSGTSSNQPQHF,TGTGCCAGCTCACCTTCAGGGACGTCTAGCAATCAGCCCCAGCATTTT
13,TRBV7-8,once,TRBJ1-5,NA,CASSLDANQPQHF,TGTGCCAGCAGCTTAGATGCTAATCAGCCCCAGCATTTT
15,TRBV27,NA,TRBJ2-7,NA,CASSLYPVGTYEQYF,TGTGCCAGCAGTTTATATCCGGTGGGCACCTACGAGCAGTACTTC
17,TRBV28,NA,TRBJ2-3,NA,CASSAPGGGVRTDTQYF,TGTGCCAGCAGTGCCCCTGGGGGAGGCGTCCGCACAGATACGCAGTATTTT
11,TRBV10-3,NA,TRBJ2-2,NA,CAIARAGELFF,TGTGCCATCGCAAGGGCCGGGGAGCTGTTTTTT
13,TRBV7-9,NA,TRBJ2-5,NA,CASSLEGSETQYF,TGTGCCAGCAGCTTAGAAGGGTCGGAGACCCAGTACTTC
14,TRBV5-1,NA,TRBJ2-1,NA,CASSRGSSYNEQFF,TGCGCCAGCAGCAGAGGGTCTTCCTACAATGAGCAGTTCTTC
13,TRBV5-1,NA,TRBJ2-7,NA,CASSFLPSYEQYF,TGCGCCAGCAGCTTCCTACCTTCCTACGAGCAGTACTTC
15,TRBV7-9,NA,TRBJ2-5,NA,CASSFGGSGQETQYF,TGTGCCAGCAGCTTCGGTGGTAGCGGACAAGAGACCCAGTACTTC
14,TRBV19,NA,TRBJ1-5,NA,CASTINRSNQPQHF,TGTGCCAGTACCATTAACAGAAGCAATCAGCCCCAGCATTTT
14,TRBV7-2,NA,TRBJ2-7,TRBD1,CASSLGQGVHEQYF,TGTGCCAGCAGCTTAGGACAGGGGGTTCACGAGCAGTACTTC
16,TRBV28,NA,TRBJ2-2,NA,CASSRQGFTNTGELFF,TGTGCCAGCAGTCGCCAGGGGTTCACGAACACCGGGGAGCTGTTTTTT
15,TRBV30,NA,TRBJ2-3,NA,CAWGNLISSTDTQYF,TGTGCCTGGGGGAATCTAATTTCTAGCACAGATACGCAGTATTTT
12,TRBV30,NA,TRBJ2-3,NA,CAWTSGVGTQYF,TGTGCCTGGACATCAGGGGTGGGTACGCAGTATTTT
17,TRBV10-3,once,TRBJ1-3,TRBD1,CAISEWDPGQGSGAIYF,TGTGCCATCAGTGAGTGGGATCCGGGACAGGGTAGCGGAGCCATATATTTT
15,TRBV27,NA,TRBJ1-6,TRBD1,CASSPGQLHNSPLHF,TGTGCCAGCAGCCCGGGACAGCTCCATAATTCACCCCTCCACTTT
15,TRBV7-2,NA,TRBJ2-5,TRBD2,CASSLALAGEETQYF,TGTGCCAGCAGCTTAGCACTAGCGGGCGAAGAGACCCAGTACTTC
12,TRBV2,NA,TRBJ2-7,NA,CASRSAAYEQYF,TGTGCCAGCAGAAGCGCGGCCTACGAGCAGTACTTC
14,TRBV12-5,NA,TRBJ2-7,TRBD2,CASGRSGGSYEQYF,TGTGCTAGTGGTCGTAGCGGGGGCTCCTACGAGCAGTACTTC
14,TRBV5-6,NA,TRBJ2-5,TRBD2,CASSTGTSWETQYF,TGTGCCAGCAGCACTGGGACTAGCTGGGAGACCCAGTACTTC
15,TRBV5-1,NA,TRBJ2-1,NA,CASTRRGGNYNEQFF,TGCGCCAGCACCCGGAGGGGGGGGAACTACAATGAGCAGTTCTTC
15,TRBV2,NA,TRBJ2-2,TRBD1,CASTEQGTNTGELFF,TGTGCCAGCACTGAACAGGGGACGAACACCGGGGAGCTGTTTTTT
15,TRBV27,NA,TRBJ2-1,NA,CASSSGAGAPGEQFF,TGTGCCAGCAGTTCGGGGGCGGGGGCCCCCGGAGAGCAGTTCTTC
14,TRBV5-1,NA,TRBJ1-2,TRBD1,CASSLPGQGNGYTF,TGCGCCAGCAGCCTACCTGGACAGGGGAATGGCTACACCTTC
14,TRBV11-2,NA,TRBJ2-7,NA,CASSASPLTYEQYF,TGTGCCAGCAGCGCAAGCCCGCTAACCTACGAGCAGTACTTC
14,TRBV4-1,once,TRBJ2-5,NA,CASSQELGSLEQYF,TGCGCCAGCAGCCAAGAGCTAGGATCCTTGGAGCAGTACTTC
12,TRBV30,few,TRBJ1-1,NA,CAWAYTDTEAFF,TGTGCCTGGGCATACACCGACACTGAAGCTTTCTTT
12,TRBV5-6,NA,TRBJ2-1,NA,CASSRDSDEQFF,TGTGCCAGCAGCCGGGACTCCGATGAGCAGTTCTTC
12,TRBV28,NA,TRBJ1-1,NA,CASSSRDRGLFF,TGTGCCAGCAGCAGCCGGGACCGGGGTTTGTTCTTT
14,TRBV18,NA,TRBJ1-4,TRBD1,CASSGTGVNEKLFF,TGTGCCAGCTCAGGGACAGGGGTGAATGAAAAACTGTTTTTT
15,TRBV7-2,NA,TRBJ2-2,NA,CASSFRGGYTGELFF,TGTGCCAGCAGCTTTAGGGGCGGCTACACCGGGGAGCTGTTTTTT
16,TRBV4-2,once,TRBJ2-1,TRBD2,CASSQDGGGGADEQFF,TGTGCCAGCAGCCAAGACGGTGGCGGGGGGGCCGATGAGCAGTTCTTC
13,TRBV30,NA,TRBJ1-3,TRBD1,CAWNTQGENTIYF,TGTGCCTGGAATACCCAGGGGGAAAACACCATATATTTT
14,TRBV19,NA,TRBJ2-3,NA,CASSIQGATDTQYF,TGTGCCAGTAGTATCCAGGGAGCCACAGATACGCAGTATTTT
16,TRBV7-2,NA,TRBJ1-3,NA,CASSLAEAGTGNTIYF,TGTGCCAGCAGCTTAGCGGAGGCAGGGACTGGAAACACCATATATTTT
15,TRBV13,NA,TRBJ2-3,NA,CASSLEVGSTDTQYF,TGTGCCAGCAGCTTAGAGGTGGGGAGCACAGATACGCAGTATTTT
14,TRBV11-2,NA,TRBJ2-7,TRBD1,CASSPDRTNYEQYF,TGTGCCAGCAGCCCGGACAGGACGAACTACGAGCAGTACTTC
16,TRBV10-3,NA,TRBJ2-7,TRBD1,CAISKGTGLSSYEQYF,TGTGCCATCAGTAAGGGGACAGGGCTAAGCTCCTACGAGCAGTACTTC
16,TRBV5-1,once,TRBJ2-1,NA,CASSLQGSGSYNEQFF,TGCGCCAGCAGCTTGCAGGGGAGTGGCTCCTACAATGAGCAGTTCTTC
14,TRBV7-2,once,TRBJ2-7,TRBD2,CASSSAGGRVEQYF,TGTGCCAGCAGCTCAGCGGGGGGACGAGTTGAGCAGTACTTC